This is a list of T cell receptor beta chains from one sample in a study of T cells in Graves' hyperthyroidism and ophthalmopathy. TCRdb re-analysed the multiplex PCR reads in MiXCR, keeping a single row per CDR3 protein. The table lists fewer than 400,000 distinct CDR3 sequences, 15% to 18% of them singletons, with roughly 26% in the top ten. The sequenced material came from blood. The receptors shown here come from a young woman with Graves' hyperthyroidism that later progressed to Graves' ophthalmopathy. Each CDR3 is given with its conserved first and last residue. D genes are given only for firm matches. The size field is filled for only some rows; it gives once, few, many or a size class.

clone_size: few; cdr3_length: 15; j_call: TRBJ2-2; d_call: TRBD1; v_call: TRBV9; cdr3_nt: TGTGCCAGCAGCTACAGGGGGCGGAGTACCGGGGAGCTGTTTTTT; cdr3_aa: CASSYRGRSTGELFF
clone_size: many; cdr3_length: 16; j_call: TRBJ2-2; d_call: TRBD1; v_call: TRBV24-1; cdr3_nt: TGTGCCACCAGTGATCGACAGGGAGAGGACACCGGGGAGCTGTTTTTT; cdr3_aa: CATSDRQGEDTGELFF
clone_size: -; cdr3_length: 14; j_call: TRBJ1-2; d_call: -; v_call: TRBV20-1; cdr3_nt: TGCAGTGCTAGAGATCAAGGGGGGGGCAATGGCTACACCTTC; cdr3_aa: CSARDQGGGNGYTF
clone_size: many; cdr3_length: 13; j_call: TRBJ1-1; d_call: -; v_call: TRBV20-1; cdr3_nt: TGCAGTGCTTTTCAACCCGGGACACCTGAAGCTTTCTTT; cdr3_aa: CSAFQPGTPEAFF
clone_size: many; cdr3_length: 12; j_call: TRBJ2-7; d_call: -; v_call: TRBV20-1; cdr3_nt: TGCAGTGCTAGAGGTGGGTCCTACGAGCAGTACTTC; cdr3_aa: CSARGGSYEQYF
clone_size: many; cdr3_length: 13; j_call: TRBJ1-1; d_call: -; v_call: TRBV4-1; cdr3_nt: TGCGCCAGCAGCCGTTCCGTGAACACTGAAGCTTTCTTT; cdr3_aa: CASSRSVNTEAFF
clone_size: -; cdr3_length: 15; j_call: TRBJ1-5; d_call: TRBD1; v_call: TRBV24-1; cdr3_nt: TGTGCCACCAGTGACAACAGGGGTAGCAATCAGCCCCAGCATTTT; cdr3_aa: CATSDNRGSNQPQHF
clone_size: few; cdr3_length: 13; j_call: TRBJ2-7; d_call: -; v_call: TRBV20-1; cdr3_nt: TGCAGTGCTAGGAGGGGACCCACCTACGAGCAGTACTTC; cdr3_aa: CSARRGPTYEQYF
clone_size: many; cdr3_length: 13; j_call: TRBJ1-1; d_call: -; v_call: TRBV6-1; cdr3_nt: TGTGCCAGCATGCCCCAGATGAACACTGAAGCTTTCTTT; cdr3_aa: CASMPQMNTEAFF
clone_size: many; cdr3_length: 13; j_call: TRBJ2-3; d_call: -; v_call: TRBV28; cdr3_nt: TGTGCCAGCAGTTTATACCCGACAGATACGCAGTATTTT; cdr3_aa: CASSLYPTDTQYF
clone_size: many; cdr3_length: 12; j_call: TRBJ1-1; d_call: -; v_call: TRBV27; cdr3_nt: TGTGCCAGCAGTTTAGCGAACACTGAAGCTTTCTTT; cdr3_aa: CASSLANTEAFF
clone_size: few; cdr3_length: 14; j_call: TRBJ2-5; d_call: TRBD2; v_call: TRBV6-1; cdr3_nt: TGTGCCAGCACTCCACTAGCGGGAGAAGAGACCCAGTACTTC; cdr3_aa: CASTPLAGEETQYF
clone_size: many; cdr3_length: 14; j_call: TRBJ2-2; d_call: TRBD2; v_call: TRBV20-1; cdr3_nt: TGCAGTGCTGGACTAGCTACGAACACCGGGGAGCTGTTTTTT; cdr3_aa: CSAGLATNTGELFF
clone_size: -; cdr3_length: 19; j_call: TRBJ2-7; d_call: -; v_call: TRBV3-1; cdr3_nt: TGTGCCAGCAGCCAAGAAAGGTGGGACGTCGGGCCCACTACCTACGAGCAGTACTTC; cdr3_aa: CASSQERWDVGPTTYEQYF
clone_size: -; cdr3_length: 16; j_call: TRBJ2-1; d_call: -; v_call: TRBV27; cdr3_nt: TGTGCCAGCAGTTTAGAAGGTGGGGCTAGTTTGGGTGAGCAGTTCTTC; cdr3_aa: CASSLEGGASLGEQFF
clone_size: many; cdr3_length: 13; j_call: TRBJ2-1; d_call: TRBD2; v_call: TRBV20-1; cdr3_nt: TGCAGTACTTGGGGCGGGGGGTACAATGAGCAGTTCTTC; cdr3_aa: CSTWGGGYNEQFF
clone_size: many; cdr3_length: 16; j_call: TRBJ2-3; d_call: TRBD1; v_call: TRBV29-1; cdr3_nt: TGCAGCGTTGATGGAACCGGGACAGGAGAGTCAGATACGCAGTATTTT; cdr3_aa: CSVDGTGTGESDTQYF
clone_size: -; cdr3_length: 16; j_call: TRBJ2-2; d_call: -; v_call: TRBV5-1; cdr3_nt: TGCGCCGGCAGCCCTGGCAGCCGCACAGGACCCGGGGAGCTGTTTTTT; cdr3_aa: CAGSPGSRTGPGELFF